This paragraph covers one TCR beta chain sequence. MiXCR, run by TCRdb on the 5' RACE reads, gives a single entry per CDR3 protein. The profile covers some 150,000 distinct CDR3 sequences, with 8% to 13% appearing a single time and approximately 34% taken by the ten largest. The data belong to a study of T cells after yellow fever vaccination. CDR3 length equals 17 residues. CDR1 is MNHEY and CDR2 is SMNVEV in the germline V gene (reference sequence). Trimming pared 6 bases from V and 0 bases from J, leaving 18 bases between. The chain carries TRBV27 and TRBJ1-5; D may be TRBD1 (6 bases). The sequence was collected from a man between 18 and 35 years old who received the YFV17D yellow fever vaccine. The sample was CD8+ T cells sorted from PBMCs, taken 15 days after the yellow fever booster vaccination. CDR3 amino acids: CASRQGGGLYSNQPQHF. The DNA of the CDR3 is TGTGCCAGCAGGCAAGGCGGGGGGCTGTATAGCAATCAGCCCCAGCATTTT.